The clone carrying this TCR beta chain was seen only a few times. The antigen is not known. One end of the junction varies from germline; a read error may be responsible. This entry is derived from a study of identical twins. Study observations and caveats: Recombination models fit unrelated individuals' TCR alpha sharing but underestimated twins'. The study based its conclusions on cross-sectional statistical analysis and did not follow the same donors.

The CDR3 length is 15 residues. The germline V gene encodes CDR1 SGHKS and CDR2 YYEKEE (reference sequence). A universal primer binding site was introduced by template switching. The final cDNA contained unique molecular identifiers. A single record per CDR3 protein comes from TCRdb applying MiXCR to the 5' RACE reads. The profile covers about 530,000 distinct CDR3 sequences, with about 15% appearing a single time and roughly 0.4% taken by the ten largest. These same records also appear under a second study, on yellow fever vaccine responses in identical twins. That publication notes: Twins' vaccine T cell response reportedly gave the appearance of partial convergence and partial personalization.

V gene TRBV5-5 combines with J gene TRBJ2-7; D is possibly TRBD1 or TRBD2 (5 bases each). The sequencing input was CD4+ T cells sorted from blood. The receptor comes from a woman in her late teens or twenties in good health. CDR3 sequence: CASSSDGGGVYEQYF. Written as DNA, the CDR3 is TGTGCCAGCAGCTCCGACGGTGGGGGTGTCTACGAGCAATACTTC. The full variable domain, with the rest looked up from reference TRBV5-5 and TRBJ2-7, is DAGVTQSPTHLIKTRGQQVTLRCSPISGHKSVSWYQQVLGQGPQFIFQYYEKEERGRGNFPDRFSARQFPNYSSELNVNALLLGDSALYLCASSSDGGGVYEQYFGPGTRLTVT.